One and the same sample provided the 4 T cell receptor beta chains below, sequenced in a study of PD-L1 blockade in urothelial cancer. The protocol was immunoSEQ multiplex PCR, while the TCRdb copy is restricted to in-frame clones and leaves out a portion. The profile shows approximately 100,000 clones, about 89% of them singletons. Material: PBMCs, obtained around atezolizumab (anti-PD-L1) treatment. Every receptor here comes from a woman older than 75 with urothelial cancer.

The chain links TRBV5-4 to TRBJ1-3; D might be TRBD1 (6 bases). Germline V gene data show CDR1 as SGHNT and CDR2 as YYREEE (reference sequence). This CDR3 has 16 residues. Trimming stripped 4 bases from V and 0 bases from J, with 14 bases between. The CDR3 sequence: CASSPTQGDSGNTIYF. In nucleotides, the CDR3 is TGTGCCAGCAGCCCTACACAGGGCGACTCTGGAAACACCATATATTTT.

The rearrangement links TRBV7-3 to TRBJ2-5; 12 nucleotides match TRBD2. Per the germline V gene, CDR1 is SGHTA and CDR2 is FQGTGA. CDR3 length equals 15 residues. Losses at the gene ends were 5 bases for V and 5 bases for J; bases not matched to a gene: 6. CDR3 in DNA: TGTGCCAGCAGCGTCACTAGCGGGAGGAAGGAGACCCAGTACTTC. This codes for CASSVTSGRKETQYF.

The table lists this clone with a count of one. The chain joins TRBV7-9 to TRBJ2-5, with 8 positions matching TRBD2. Trimming took 5 bases from V and 4 from J; bases not matched to a gene: 15. This CDR3 has 17 amino acids. Germline V lookup: CDR1 SEHNR, CDR2 FQNEAQ (reference sequence). CDR3 coding DNA: TGTGCCAGCAGCCTACGGGCAACGGGAGGGCCTCGAGAGACCCAGTACTTC. It codes for CASSLRATGGPRETQYF.

This chain uses TRBV4-2 with TRBJ1-5; perhaps TRBD1 as D (5 bases). Trimming cost V 0 bases and J 4 bases, with 19 bases left between them. The CDR3 consists of 18 residues. Germline V gene sequence: CDR1 LGHNA, CDR2 YNFKEQ. In nucleotides, the CDR3 is TGTGCCAGCAGCCAAGAGGTAGCGGGACTGTTTGGGAATCAGCCCCAGCATTTT. It yields the protein CASSQEVAGLFGNQPQHF.